Listed here is a single TCR beta chain. This clone showed up just once. There is no known antigen for this receptor. No per-base quality is available; no much larger clone lies one base away. This sample was taken from a study of blood T cell repertoires in COVID-19 (dated by TCRdb to 2018 to 2020). Notes on the research overall: The collaborator samples originated in the United States, Italy and Spain and spanned the acute and convalescent phases of COVID-19. The prospective study material was composed of cDNA or gDNA derived from T cells, B-cell-depleted T cells, or PBMCs. The dataset comprised deeply sampled blood TCRbeta repertoires from subjects exposed to, actively infected with, or recovered from COVID-19. The repertoires were released in a freely available public database meant as a resource for research on the immune response to SARS-CoV-2. The samples were drawn from the first 160 participants of the ongoing ImmuneRACE study and from about 1,200 subjects provided by 6 global collaborators. Sample metadata almost always included a de-identified subject ID, COVID-19 status, age in years and sex. Where available, HLA class I and class II types were obtained from metadata supplied by the sample provider rather than from assay-based typing.

The paper's findings and limits, for the study overall: How much clinical and demographic metadata was included differed by source and by participant, and the metadata was provided uncurated.

TCRbeta CDR3 regions were amplified from genomic DNA using the immunoSEQ Assay, a bias-controlled multiplex PCR. As for the original processing: Nucleated cell counts per sample were estimated from amplification of reference gene primers within the assay. Sequence reads were collapsed and filtered to measure the absolute abundance of every unique TCRbeta CDR3 rearrangement. Productive Simpson clonality was computed per sample as the square root of Simpson's diversity index over productive rearrangements. The table was pulled from immuneACCESS by TCRdb, which kept in-frame rearrangements only. Such tables lose some clones; where checked, under half of the loss comes from unresolved V genes, and the rest has no known cause. That table gives V, J and clone size, and the DNA gave D and trimming. Across this sample there are about 230,000 clones, with 88% seen only once. The ten largest account for approximately 2.3% of the sample.

The CDR3 contains 16 residues, cysteine and phenylalanine counted. Of all the DNA, just the CDR3 is kept, 48 bases in frame from base 1. CDR1 and CDR2, per the germline V gene, are LGHNA and YSLEER. V trim: 0 bases; J trim: 6 bases; unmatched bases: 10. In the prospective study, participants were about 18 to 100 years old, resided in fewer than 25 geographic areas of the United States, and were enrolled through a virtual design. In the prospective study, cohorts were assigned on the basis of participant-reported clinical history obtained from a screening survey and a study questionnaire. In the prospective study, whole blood, serum and a nasopharyngeal or oropharyngeal swab were collected from each participant by mobile phlebotomists. Participants in the prospective study had the option to provide additional blood draws and questionnaires over an approximately 2-month period. Before DNA extraction, prospective study blood samples were shipped either frozen or at room temperature.

The origin of this receptor is a woman in her forties with acute COVID-19. Specimen: PBMCs or T cells enriched from blood (not recorded which). The chain was built from TRBV4-3 and TRBJ1-1; 7 central bases correspond to TRBD1. The CDR3 region reads CASSQDSPGGFAEAFF. The DNA is as follows: TGCGCCAGCAGCCAAGATTCGCCAGGGGGGTTCGCTGAAGCTTTCTTT.